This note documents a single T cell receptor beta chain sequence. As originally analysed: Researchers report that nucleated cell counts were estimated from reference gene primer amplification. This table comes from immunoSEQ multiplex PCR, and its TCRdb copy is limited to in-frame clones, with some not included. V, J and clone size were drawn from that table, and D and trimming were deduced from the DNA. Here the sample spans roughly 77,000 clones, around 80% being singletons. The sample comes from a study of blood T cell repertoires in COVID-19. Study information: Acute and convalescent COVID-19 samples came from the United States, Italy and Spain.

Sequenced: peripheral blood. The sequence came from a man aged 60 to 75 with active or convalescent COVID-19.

The CDR3 DNA sequence: TGTGCCAGCTCACCTGACAGGGTTGATTCACCCCTCCACTTT. Residues: CASSPDRVDSPLHF. This chain joins TRBV18 and TRBJ1-6; 7 nucleotides match TRBD1. CDR3 length: 14 amino acids. V was pared by 3 bases and J by 8 bases, with 4 bases of the junction left unmatched. Germline V gives CDR1 KGHSH, CDR2 LQKENI.